This TCR beta chain emerged from a study of blood T cell repertoires in COVID-19. Study in general: Samples representing acute and convalescent COVID-19 were sourced from the United States, Italy and Spain.

As originally analysed: Cell counts per sample came from amplifying reference gene primers. Produced via immunoSEQ multiplex PCR; TCRdb's table is partial and in-frame only. The V and J calls and clone size come from that table; D and trimming were worked out from the DNA. The table lists about 90,000 clones, approximately 90% of them singletons. This CDR3 has 16 amino acids. J gave up 6 bases and V 1 base, and 7 bases lay outside the gene matches. Germline CDR1 reads MNHEY; CDR2 reads SMNVEV (reference sequence). The sample taken for sequencing was peripheral blood. The TCR comes from a human donor with active COVID-19. The donor label of this sample is uncertain. The chain uses TRBV27 and TRBJ2-7; 12 positions match TRBD1. The CDR3, as DNA: TGTGCCAGCAGTTTATTCCGGGGGACAGGGGGCGCCGAGCAGTACTTC. Encoded protein: CASSLFRGTGGAEQYF.